Presented here are 24 T cell receptor beta chains from one specimen sequenced in a study of blood T cell repertoires in COVID-19. TCRdb's table, derived via immunoSEQ multiplex PCR, lists solely in-frame clones and lacks some. Here the sample spans about 200,000 clones, 81% being singletons. Specimen: peripheral blood. The receptor set was obtained from a woman older than 75 with acute or convalescent COVID-19.

This sequence joins TRBV28 and TRBJ1-4; maybe TRBD1 (6 bases). Trimming left V 5 bases short and J 4 bases short, with 14 bases between. There are 15 residues in the CDR3. Germline lookup yields CDR1 MDHEN and CDR2 SYDVKM. In DNA form, the CDR3 reads TGTGCCAGCAGTCCCCAGGACAGACTTAATGAAAAACTGTTTTTT. It is translated as CASSPQDRLNEKLFF.

This rearrangement joins TRBV30 to TRBJ2-2; TRBD2 matches 7 bases. The trim removed 0 bases at V and 1 base at J, leaving 14 bases unmatched. Germline V gene sequence: CDR1 GTSNPN, CDR2 SVGIG (reference sequence). This CDR3 has 19 amino acids. The CDR3 DNA sequence: TGTGCCTGGAGTGTAATTTTCGTATCTAGCGGCTTGAACACCGGGGAGCTGTTTTTT. Its protein is CAWSVIFVSSGLNTGELFF.

V and J are TRBV5-8 and TRBJ1-1; the D is unclear. Germline V gives CDR1 SGHTS, CDR2 YDEGEE. V was clipped by 0 bases and J by 6 bases, with 12 bases between them. The CDR3 sequence is 14 residues long. The CDR3 DNA is TGTGCCAGCAGCTTGGCCCGCACAGCAGCTGAAGCTTTCTTT. Protein: CASSLARTAAEAFF.

The chain has TRBV19 and TRBJ1-2; maybe TRBD1 (6 bases). Germline V lookup: CDR1 LNHDA, CDR2 SQIVND (reference sequence). The CDR3 runs 15 residues. Between the trimmed V and J ends, which lost 4 bases and 0 bases, there was a span of 12 bases. CDR3 protein: CASSRTVSANYGYTF. DNA for the CDR3: TGTGCCAGTAGTAGGACAGTCTCAGCTAACTATGGCTACACCTTC.

V usage is TRBV19 and J usage is TRBJ1-2; unclear D gene. V lost 0 bases, J lost 2 bases, and 7 bases lay in between. The CDR3 is made up of 14 amino acids. The germline V gene encodes CDR1 LNHDA and CDR2 SQIVND (reference sequence). The CDR3 here is CASSIDPGNYGYTF. CDR3 nucleotide sequence: TGTGCCAGTAGTATAGATCCGGGGAACTATGGCTACACCTTC.

This clone was seen just once. This chain joins TRBV23-1 and TRBJ1-4, with D unresolved. TRBV23-1 is an ORF, with its function uncertain. Trimming pared 6 bases from V and 4 bases from J, leaving 3 bases between. The CDR3 covers 11 residues. As DNA, the CDR3 is TGCGCCAGCAGGTATAATGAAAAACTGTTTTTT. Translating it yields CASRYNEKLFF.

This chain links TRBV27 with TRBJ2-1; D might be TRBD1 (5 bases). The CDR3 totals 15 residues. V lost 6 bases, J lost 3 bases, and 15 bases lay in between. Germline V gene sequence: CDR1 MNHEY, CDR2 SMNVEV (reference sequence). CDR3 protein: CASSILTTGYNEQFF. For the CDR3, the DNA is TGTGCCAGCAGCATTTTGACCACAGGCTACAATGAGCAGTTCTTC.

This chain connects TRBV5-1 to TRBJ2-7; 7 nucleotides line up with TRBD2. Germline CDR1 is SGHRS and CDR2 is YFSETQ. V shed 0 bases and J 6 bases; nucleotides not matched to a gene: 12. This CDR3 comprises 16 residues. This chain's CDR3 is CASSLARGGGSTEQYF. The CDR3 DNA reads TGCGCCAGCAGCTTGGCCCGCGGCGGGGGTTCTACCGAGCAGTACTTC.

This chain links TRBV10-1 with TRBJ2-3; D might be TRBD2 (5 bases). Trimming removed 4 bases from V and 3 bases from J, with 11 bases in between. The CDR3 runs 14 residues. Germline loops: CDR1 WNHNN, CDR2 SYGVQD (reference sequence). The CDR3 spells CASSGGSGTDTQYF. The CDR3 coding sequence is TGCGCCAGCAGTGGAGGAAGCGGAACAGATACGCAGTATTTT.

This clone was seen a single time. The V gene is TRBV18, the J gene TRBJ2-6, with D possibly matching TRBD1 (7 bases). Germline V gene sequence: CDR1 KGHSH, CDR2 LQKENI. V was shortened by 3 bases and J by 2 bases, with 11 bases between the two germline ends. There are 16 residues in the CDR3. The CDR3 DNA sequence: TGTGCCAGCTCACCCCCAGGGGGGACTGGGGCCAACGTCCTGACTTTC. Encoded protein: CASSPPGGTGANVLTF.

The rearrangement joins TRBV4-2 to TRBJ1-2; 7 bases map to TRBD1. The CDR3 is made up of 14 amino acids. Per the germline V gene, CDR1 is LGHNA and CDR2 is YNFKEQ. V dropped 1 base and J dropped 3; count of bases not matched to a gene: 2. DNA for the CDR3: TGTGCCAGCAGCCAAGCAACAGGGGACTATGGCTACACCTTC. As protein: CASSQATGDYGYTF.

J is TRBJ2-1 and V is TRBV20-1; weak D call: TRBD2 (6 bases). Germline values: CDR1 DFQATT, CDR2 SNEGSKA (reference sequence). CDR3 length equals 11 residues. Trimming shortened V by 2 bases and J by 10 bases, and 9 bases separated the two germline ends. DNA of the CDR3: TGCAGTGCTAGATCCCGGGGGGAGCAGTTCTTC. Protein product: CSARSRGEQFF.

The chain recombines TRBV2 with TRBJ2-1, with 7 bases identical to TRBD2. CDR1 is SNHLY and CDR2 is FYNNEI in the germline V gene. V was pared by 5 bases and J by 9 bases, with 10 bases of the junction left unmatched. This CDR3 has 14 amino acids. DNA of the CDR3: TGTGCCAGCAGTCTCGGGGGGTTATTCATTGAGCAGTTCTTC. It codes for CASSLGGLFIEQFF.

V usage is TRBV30 and J usage is TRBJ2-2, with D unclear. V dropped 4 bases and J dropped 0 bases, with 9 bases sitting between them. Germline values: CDR1 GTSNPN, CDR2 SVGIG (reference sequence). CDR3 length: 14 amino acids. CDR3 nucleotide sequence: TGTGCCTGGAACTTGAACGCGAACACCGGGGAGCTGTTTTTT. As protein: CAWNLNANTGELFF.

The chain is built from TRBV4-1 and TRBJ2-7; 8 bases map to TRBD1. The CDR3 runs 15 residues. Germline V CDR1 and CDR2: MGHRA, YSYEKL. Trimming cost V 0 bases and J 2 bases; bases outside gene matches: 3. In DNA, the CDR3 is TGCGCCAGCAGCCAAGAATGGACAGGGCCCTACGAGCAGTACTTC. Translated: CASSQEWTGPYEQYF.

The rearrangement uses TRBV3-1 (or the pseudogene TRBV3-2) and TRBJ1-1, with D tentatively TRBD1 (6 bases). Germline CDR1 is LGHDT and CDR2 is YNNKEL (reference sequence). This CDR3 contains 17 residues. V shed 7 bases and J shed 1 base, with 22 bases lying between them. CDR3 coding DNA: TGTGCCAGCAAGGAAATGGGCGGGGGCAGGCGGAACACTGAAGCTTTCTTT. Amino acid sequence: CASKEMGGGRRNTEAFF.

The chain recombines TRBV9 with TRBJ2-7, with 8 bases lining up with TRBD1. J gave up 7 bases and V 0 bases, and 12 bases lay outside the gene matches. CDR3 length: 16 amino acids. Germline CDR1 and CDR2: SGDLS and YYNGEE. As DNA, the CDR3 is TGTGCCAGCAGCGTAGAAGTAGACAGGGGTCCGGTGGAGCAGTACTTC. Its protein product is CASSVEVDRGPVEQYF.

V usage is TRBV7-2 and J usage is TRBJ2-7, with 11 bases that match TRBD2. Germline CDR1 reads SGHTA; CDR2 reads FQGNSA. The J segment lost 2 bases and the V segment lost 3 bases, leaving 6 bases of the junction unmatched. The CDR3 covers 16 residues. The CDR3 region is CASSFRLAGITYEQYF. The CDR3, as DNA: TGTGCCAGCAGCTTCCGACTAGCGGGGATCACCTACGAGCAGTACTTC.

This rearrangement joins TRBV9 to TRBJ2-1, with D unclear. The germline CDR1 and CDR2 sequences are SGDLS and YYNGEE. V lost 2 bases to trimming and J lost 8 bases, with 17 bases between them. The CDR3 runs to 15 residues. CDR3: CASSVRPWAYDEQFF. The CDR3 DNA reads as TGTGCCAGCAGCGTCAGGCCCTGGGCTTACGATGAGCAGTTCTTC.

V is TRBV6-5 and J is TRBJ1-1; possibly TRBD1 for D (5 bases). CDR3 length: 13 residues. The V and J ends lost 6 bases and 6 bases respectively, with 14 bases between them. The germline CDR1 and CDR2 sequences are MNHEY and SVGAGI. For the CDR3, the DNA is TGTGCCAGCAGCTCCAAGGGGCTCCCTGAAGCTTTCTTT. It encodes CASSSKGLPEAFF.

This chain links TRBV4-1 with TRBJ2-7; D possibly corresponds to TRBD1 (5 bases). This CDR3 is 16 amino acids long. Trimming stripped 0 bases from V and 5 bases from J, with 17 bases between. Germline V gene sequence: CDR1 MGHRA, CDR2 YSYEKL. Here the CDR3 reads CASSQEASRVEDEQYF. The CDR3 DNA reads TGCGCCAGCAGCCAAGAGGCGTCCAGGGTAGAGGACGAGCAGTACTTC.

The chain carries TRBV6-4 and TRBJ2-3; 9 nucleotides match TRBD2. V lost 6 bases and J lost 3; bases outside the gene matches: 4. This CDR3 is 14 amino acids long. In germline, CDR1 is MRHNA, CDR2 SNTAGT. This CDR3 is CASRPGLATDTQYF. The CDR3 DNA follows: TGTGCCAGCAGACCGGGACTAGCTACAGATACGCAGTATTTT.

The V and J genes are TRBV5-1 and TRBJ2-2; 9 nucleotides match TRBD2. V gave up 3 bases and J gave up 4 bases; unmatched junction bases: 7. The CDR3 covers 16 residues. The V gene's germline CDR1 is SGHRS and CDR2 YFSETQ. The CDR3 region is CASSWGAGGLTGELFF. The CDR3 region has the DNA TGCGCCAGCAGCTGGGGAGCGGGGGGCCTCACCGGGGAGCTGTTTTTT.

The chain recombines TRBV18 with TRBJ2-7; D gene ambiguous. This CDR3 has 13 amino acids. Germline CDR1 is KGHSH and CDR2 is LQKENI. Trimming took 0 bases from V and 4 from J, leaving 7 bases between them. CDR3 nucleotides: TGTGCCAGCTCACCACCGACACGGTACGAGCAGTACTTC. This sequence encodes CASSPPTRYEQYF.